This entry lists 4 T cell receptor beta chains sequenced from one sample in a study of cytomegalovirus exposure and HLA in healthy donors. The PCR contained 60 Vbeta and 13 Jbeta primers. Produced via immunoSEQ multiplex PCR; TCRdb's table is partial and in-frame only. The sample records 160,000 or so clones, about four fifths being singletons. Sequenced input: PBMCs. The receptor source for this set is a male donor in good health and CMV-seropositive.

This clone appeared a single time. The rearrangement uses TRBV28 and TRBJ1-2; unclear D gene. CDR3 length equals 14 residues. Deletions cut 8 bases from V and 4 bases from J, with 17 bases between. Germline assignment: CDR1 MDHEN and CDR2 SYDVKM. As DNA, the CDR3 is TGTGCCAGCCGGAAAGGTAGCTTTGGCTATGGCTACACCTTC. This sequence encodes CASRKGSFGYGYTF.

The chain has TRBV6-5 and TRBJ2-3, with D possibly being TRBD1 (5 bases). Germline assignment: CDR1 MNHEY and CDR2 SVGAGI. V was clipped by 1 base and J by 0 bases, with 11 bases between them. This CDR3 has 16 residues. The CDR3 nucleotides are TGTGCCAGCAGTTACTTCGCGCAGGGCAGCACAGATACGCAGTATTTT. It is translated as CASSYFAQGSTDTQYF.

The chain has TRBV5-1 and TRBJ2-3; TRBD1 agrees at 9 bases. Germline V gene data show CDR1 as SGHRS and CDR2 as YFSETQ. There are 17 residues in the CDR3. The J segment lost 5 bases and the V segment lost 4 bases, leaving 14 bases of the junction unmatched. The DNA for the CDR3 is TGCGCCAGCAGCGCCGGCTCTGGACAGGGGATCATAGATACGCAGTATTTT. Translated, it gives CASSAGSGQGIIDTQYF.

The CDR3 nucleotides are TGTGCCAGCAGTTTAACAGGGGCTAGCTACGAGCAGTACTTC. Translating gives CASSLTGASYEQYF. The chain uses TRBV27 and TRBJ2-7; 7 bases are a match to TRBD1. The CDR3 spans 14 residues. The ends lost 2 bases at V and 3 bases at J; junction bases unmatched: 4. Germline CDR1 reads MNHEY; CDR2 reads SMNVEV (reference sequence).